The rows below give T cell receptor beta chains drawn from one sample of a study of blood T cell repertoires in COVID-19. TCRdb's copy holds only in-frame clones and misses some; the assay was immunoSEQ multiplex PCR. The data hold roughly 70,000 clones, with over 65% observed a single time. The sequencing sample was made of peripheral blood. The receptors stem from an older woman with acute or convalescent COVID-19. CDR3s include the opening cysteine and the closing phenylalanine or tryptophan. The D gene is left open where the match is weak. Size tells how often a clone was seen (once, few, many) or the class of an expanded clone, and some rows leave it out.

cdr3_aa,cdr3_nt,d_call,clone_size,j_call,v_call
CASSPTRTGVANYGYTF,TGTGCCAGCAGCCCAACTAGGACAGGGGTAGCTAACTATGGCTACACCTTC,TRBD1,NA,TRBJ1-2,TRBV7-8
CASSSHSDGATNEKLFF,TGTGCCAGCAGCTCCCATTCCGACGGAGCAACTAATGAAAAACTGTTTTTT,NA,NA,TRBJ1-4,TRBV7-8
CASSIGGRRYNEQFF,TGTGCCAGCAGCATCGGGGGGCGTCGCTACAATGAGCAGTTCTTC,NA,NA,TRBJ2-1,TRBV28
CASSLGQGPGQPQHF,TGTGCCAGCAGCTTGGGACAGGGTCCGGGGCAGCCCCAGCATTTT,TRBD1,few,TRBJ1-5,TRBV5-6
CASSPLAGEQFF,TGTGCCAGCAGCCCTCTGGCGGGGGAGCAGTTCTTC,NA,once,TRBJ2-1,TRBV3-1/TRBV3-2
CATSEHYDEQFF,TGTGCCACCAGTGAGCACTATGATGAGCAGTTCTTC,NA,NA,TRBJ2-1,TRBV24-1
CASSVGPGTNYEQYF,TGTGCCAGCAGCGTAGGGCCAGGGACTAACTACGAGCAGTACTTC,TRBD2,few,TRBJ2-7,TRBV9
CASSRTANNEKLFF,TGTGCCAGCAGTCGGACAGCAAACAATGAAAAACTGTTTTTT,NA,once,TRBJ1-4,TRBV6-5
CASSFLRATMNTEAFF,TGTGCCAGCAGTTTTCTCAGGGCCACTATGAACACTGAAGCTTTCTTT,NA,NA,TRBJ1-1,TRBV28
CASSEQGYTEAFF,TGTGCCAGCAGTGAACAGGGGTACACTGAAGCTTTCTTT,NA,NA,TRBJ1-1,TRBV2
CASSYRETYGYTF,TGTGCCAGCAGCTACAGGGAAACCTATGGCTACACCTTC,NA,NA,TRBJ1-2,TRBV7-2
CASSFTRGGEQFF,TGTGCCAGCAGTTTTACCCGCGGGGGTGAGCAGTTCTTC,TRBD2,NA,TRBJ2-1,TRBV27
CASSLLDKNTEAFF,TGTGCCAGCAGTTTACTAGACAAGAACACTGAAGCTTTCTTT,NA,NA,TRBJ1-1,TRBV6-5
CASSFGGPLAKNIQYF,TGTGCCAGCAGCTTTGGCGGGCCCCTAGCCAAAAACATTCAGTACTTC,NA,NA,TRBJ2-4,TRBV5-6
CASSSSSSGPVDEQFF,TGTGCCAGCAGTTCATCGTCTAGCGGGCCGGTGGATGAGCAGTTCTTC,TRBD2,NA,TRBJ2-1,TRBV6-6
CASSLDQGRGTIYF,TGTGCCAGCAGCTTAGACCAGGGTAGAGGCACCATATATTTT,NA,NA,TRBJ1-3,TRBV7-9
CASSTTSGRAADTQYF,TGTGCCAGCAGCACAACTAGCGGGAGGGCGGCAGATACGCAGTATTTT,NA,NA,TRBJ2-3,TRBV21-1
CASSLGPSYEQYF,TGTGCCAGCAGTTTAGGGCCCTCCTACGAGCAGTACTTC,NA,NA,TRBJ2-7,TRBV27
CASSLGQPHSYEQYF,TGTGCCAGCAGTTTGGGGCAGCCACACTCCTACGAGCAGTACTTC,NA,NA,TRBJ2-7,TRBV28
CASSGWERGEKLFF,TGTGCCAGTAGTGGATGGGAGAGAGGTGAAAAACTGTTTTTT,NA,few,TRBJ1-4,TRBV19
CASSEPSRGSYEQYF,TGCGCCAGCAGTGAGCCTTCAAGGGGGTCGTACGAGCAGTACTTC,NA,NA,TRBJ2-7,TRBV10-2
CASSSIAGGYNEQFF,TGTGCCAGCAGCTCCATAGCGGGGGGATACAATGAGCAGTTCTTC,TRBD2,once,TRBJ2-1,TRBV11-2
CAWAYTGVVAGELFF,TGTGCCTGGGCATACACAGGGGTGGTGGCCGGGGAGCTGTTTTTT,TRBD1,few,TRBJ2-2,TRBV30
CASSASGPPLNYGYTF,TGTGCCAGCAGTGCAAGCGGGCCGCCGCTCAACTATGGCTACACCTTC,NA,NA,TRBJ1-2,TRBV6-1
CASSVDAGVTYGYTF,TGTGCCAGCAGCGTAGACGCAGGGGTCACCTATGGCTACACCTTC,NA,NA,TRBJ1-2,TRBV9
CAWSVTGAEDEKLFF,TGTGCCTGGAGTGTGACAGGGGCAGAGGATGAAAAACTGTTTTTT,TRBD1,NA,TRBJ1-4,TRBV30